The 22 T cell receptor beta chains presented below share a single source sample, sequenced in a study of spatial heterogeneity in lung cancer. Study results and caveats: Tumors with more nonsynonymous mutations had more expanded intratumoral alpha and beta TCRs.

These TCRs' antigens remain unknown. The time point: sample taken at primary tumor resection. TCRdb independently ran MiXCR on the 5' RACE reads; one entry per CDR3 protein. The repertoire includes several thousand distinct CDR3 sequences, about 15% of them detected once, and around 23% sits in the top ten. The sample consisted of lung tumor tissue, taken at surgery. The source is a female donor with early-stage non-small cell lung cancer.

Judged by abundance, this clonotype is medium-sized. This beta chain turned up in a library designed for alpha chains; as an off-target read, its abundance says little. The chain couples TRBV6-2 or TRBV6-3 to TRBJ2-2; 9 bases are a match to TRBD2. With 4 bases clipped from V and 1 base from J, the junction kept 4 bases outside the gene matches. Germline V gene data show CDR1 as MNHEY and CDR2 as SVGEGT. The CDR3 spans 16 residues. CDR3 DNA: TGTGCCAGCAGTTTGGCGGGGGGGCAGAACACCGGGGAGCTGTTTTTT. Protein product: CASSLAGGQNTGELFF.

This clonotype was picked up many times. Because the library targeted alpha chains, this beta chain is an off-target read whose size means little. The V call is TRBV7-2, the J call TRBJ1-5; 7 bases fit TRBD1. The CDR3 has 15 amino acids. Germline V gene lookup returns CDR1 SGHTA and CDR2 FQGNSA. The trim removed 5 bases at V and 0 bases at J, leaving 4 bases unmatched. CDR3 amino acids: CASSGDSYSNQPQHF. CDR3 nucleotides: TGTGCCAGCAGCGGGGACAGTTATAGCAATCAGCCCCAGCATTTT. The full variable domain, its missing parts supplied by reference TRBV7-2 and TRBJ1-5, is GAGVSQSPSNKVTEKGKDVELRCDPISGHTALYWYRQSLGQGLEFLIYFQGNSAPDKSGLPSDRFSAERTGGSVSTLTIQRTQQEDSAVYLCASSGDSYSNQPQHFGDGTRLSIL.

By sample share, this clonotype is medium-sized. Found in a library prepared for alpha chains, this beta chain is an off-target read, and its abundance has little meaning. This chain connects TRBV12-3 or TRBV12-4 to TRBJ2-5, with a tentative D call TRBD1 (5 bases). The CDR3 is 14 residues long. V was trimmed by 3 bases and J by 2 bases, leaving 10 bases between them. The CDR3 spells CASSFRGPQETQYF. CDR3 sequence (DNA): TGTGCCAGCAGTTTTAGGGGTCCTCAAGAGACCCAGTACTTC.

A word on this clonotype: Since it is a stray read in a library aimed at alpha chains, this beta chain has a size that is not meaningful. This rearrangement joins TRBV12-3 or TRBV12-4 to TRBJ2-2; D may correspond to TRBD1 or TRBD2 (5 bases each). The V end lost 3 bases, the J end lost 11 bases, and 10 bases lay between the germline ends. This CDR3 comprises 12 residues. The chain's CDR3 is CASSFPRGELFF. CDR3 sequence (DNA): TGTGCCAGCAGTTTCCCGAGGGGAGAGCTGTTTTTT.

This clonotype is termed medium-sized. Within a library made for alpha chains, this beta chain is off target, and its count is uninformative. The gene calls are TRBV6-5 and TRBJ1-5; unclear D gene. The CDR3 spans 12 residues. Trimming took off 5 bases at V and 4 bases at J, with 6 bases between the two ends. From germline, CDR1 is MNHEY and CDR2 SVGAGI. The CDR3 region has the DNA TGTGCCAGCAGTCAATCAAATCAGCCCCAGCATTTT. It is translated as CASSQSNQPQHF.

Relative to its sample, this clonotype is medium-sized. For a library built for alpha chains, this beta chain is a stray read; little rests on its size. The chain couples TRBV6-5 to TRBJ1-1, with D possibly TRBD1 on 6 matching bases. This CDR3 is 17 amino acids long. In germline, CDR1 is MNHEY, CDR2 SVGAGI. Trimming took 0 bases from V and 5 from J, leaving 19 bases between them. Written as DNA, the CDR3 is TGTGCCAGCAGTTACTCATCTTCGGCAGGGGCGCTTACTGAAGCTTTCTTT. Translating it yields CASSYSSSAGALTEAFF.

In this sample, this clonotype is medium-sized. This beta chain represents an off-target read in a library built for alpha chains; its size is of limited meaning. The chain employs TRBV11-2 and TRBJ1-3; D unresolved. CDR3 length: 15 residues. Germline values: CDR1 SGHAT, CDR2 FQNNGV. Trimming left V 4 bases short and J 0 bases short, with 10 bases between. The CDR3 nucleotides are TGTGCCAGCAGCTCTACCTCCAGCTCTGGAAACACCATATATTTT. Its protein is CASSSTSSSGNTIYF.

This clonotype is medium-sized in the sample. The library was designed around alpha chains, so this beta chain is a stray read whose abundance carries little weight. V and J are TRBV7-9 and TRBJ2-7, with 10 bases identical to TRBD1. This CDR3 region has 15 residues. J was trimmed by 4 bases and V by 4 bases; bases with no gene match: 7. The germline V gene has CDR1 SEHNR and CDR2 FQNEAQ (reference sequence). CDR3: CASSSDRGLRYEQYF. CDR3 coding DNA: TGTGCCAGCAGCTCTGACAGGGGGCTACGTTACGAGCAGTACTTC.

This clonotype is termed medium-sized (0.01 to 0.1%). Found in a library prepared for alpha chains, this beta chain is an off-target read, and its abundance has little meaning. The CDR3 DNA reads TGTGCCAGCAGCTCGTTCACAGATACGCAGTATTTT. It yields the protein CASSSFTDTQYF. This chain connects TRBV7-2 to TRBJ2-3; D gene unclear. Looked up from germline, CDR1 is SGHTA and CDR2 is FQGNSA. With 4 bases removed from V and 2 bases from J, the gap between germline ends came to 4 bases. CDR3 length: 12 residues.

This clonotype was counted many times. This beta chain slipped into a library made for alpha chains as a stray read, so its size is not meaningful. The chain uses TRBV20-1 and TRBJ2-5, with 7 bases identical to TRBD2. The V segment lost 0 bases and the J segment 1 base; nucleotides outside the gene matches: 2. The CDR3 runs 14 residues. The germline gives CDR1 DFQATT, CDR2 SNEGSKA (reference sequence). CDR3 residues: CSARDGEGQETQYF. The CDR3 DNA reads as TGCAGTGCTAGAGACGGGGAGGGCCAAGAGACCCAGTACTTC.

This clonotype is deemed medium-sized. This beta chain is a stray sequence in a library constructed for alpha chains; its clone size is not meaningful. The CDR3 DNA follows: TGTGCCAGCAGTGACGAGGAAAAACTGTTTTTT. Translated, it gives CASSDEEKLFF. The genes are TRBV25-1 and TRBJ1-4; D remains unclear. V shed 3 bases and J shed 8 bases, with 4 bases lying between them. The germline V gene has CDR1 MGHDK and CDR2 SYGVNS. The CDR3 covers 11 residues.

This clonotype has just a few counts. Possible read error: a much larger clone is one base away. This beta chain lies outside the target of a library built for alpha chains; its clone size means little. This chain joins TRBV18 and TRBJ2-3, with TRBD1 as a possible D gene (6 bases). Germline CDR1 and CDR2: KGHSH and LQKENI. There are 15 residues in the CDR3. The CDR3 DNA is TGTGCCAACTCAAGAAACACAGGGTTCACAGATACGCAGTATTTT. Protein: CANSRNTGFTDTQYF. Full variable domain (missing parts from reference TRBV18 and TRBJ2-3): NAGVMQNPRHLVRRRGQEARLRCSPMKGHSHVYWYRQLPEEGLKFMVYLQKENIIDESGMPKERFSAEFPKEGPSILRIQQVVRGDSAAYFCANSRNTGFTDTQYFGPGTRLTVL.

About this clonotype itself: This beta chain appears as a stray read in a library generated for alpha chains; its size is not informative. V is TRBV12-3 or TRBV12-4 and J is TRBJ2-3; no reliable D call. The length of the CDR3 is 11 residues. Trimming cost V 4 bases and J 10 bases, with 9 bases left between them. CDR3 loop: CASSSRGAQYF. The CDR3, as DNA: TGTGCCAGCAGTTCTAGAGGCGCGCAGTATTTT.

By share, this clonotype counts as medium-sized. With the library built for alpha chains, this beta chain is off target and its frequency is not meaningful. The rearrangement joins TRBV2 to TRBJ2-5; no firm D call. V was trimmed by 4 bases and J by 3 bases, leaving 6 bases between them. The germline CDR1 and CDR2 sequences are SNHLY and FYNNEI. The CDR3 is 12 residues long. The CDR3 here is CASSVGKETQYF. The DNA of the CDR3 is TGTGCCAGCAGTGTAGGGAAAGAGACCCAGTACTTC.

This clonotype was counted ten times or more. In a library made to pick up alpha chains, this beta chain is a stray read with a size that means little. This rearrangement joins TRBV27 to TRBJ2-5; D might be TRBD1 or TRBD2, each matching 5 bases. From germline, CDR1 is MNHEY and CDR2 SMNVEV (reference sequence). The CDR3 is 13 amino acids. V was shortened by 3 bases and J by 5 bases, with 10 bases between the two germline ends. The CDR3 reads CASSLGVLETQYF. CDR3 in DNA: TGTGCCAGCAGTTTGGGGGTCCTCGAGACCCAGTACTTC.

This clonotype was observed many times. This beta chain appears as a stray read in a library generated for alpha chains; its size is not informative. The rearrangement links TRBV18 to TRBJ2-2; the D is unclear. V lost 2 bases and J 5 bases, leaving 6 bases between the germline ends. Per the germline V gene, CDR1 is KGHSH and CDR2 is LQKENI. The CDR3 runs to 13 residues. The CDR3 sequence: CASSPGPTGELFF. In nucleotides, the CDR3 is TGTGCCAGCTCACCAGGTCCGACCGGGGAGCTGTTTTTT.

By sample fraction, this clonotype is medium-sized. This beta chain appears as a stray read in a library generated for alpha chains; its size is not informative. The V and J genes are TRBV3-1 and TRBJ1-6, with 7 bases matching TRBD1. The CDR3 has 16 amino acids. Per the germline V gene, CDR1 is LGHDT and CDR2 is YNNKEL (reference sequence). V shed 5 bases and J 0 bases; nucleotides not matched to a gene: 4. The CDR3: CASSLGQDSYNSPLHF. In DNA form, the CDR3 reads TGTGCCAGCAGCTTAGGACAGGACTCCTATAATTCACCCCTCCACTTT.

For this clonotype: Little can be read into the size of this beta chain, an off-target read in a library designed for alpha chains. The chain has TRBV7-7 and TRBJ2-7; D is uncertain. In germline, CDR1 is SSHAT, CDR2 FNYEAQ (reference sequence). The V gene lost 5 bases and the J gene lost 2 bases, with 10 bases spanning the gap. This CDR3 comprises 13 residues. The CDR3 coding sequence is TGTGCCAGCAGCCCGGACGCGACCTACGAGCAGTACTTC. It encodes CASSPDATYEQYF.

This clonotype is labeled as medium-sized (0.01 to 0.1%). This beta chain is a stray read from a library made for alpha chains; its abundance is not meaningful. V gene TRBV20-1 combines with J gene TRBJ1-4; tentatively, D is TRBD1 (6 bases). Deletions cut 6 bases from V and 4 bases from J, with 18 bases between. The CDR3 length is 15 residues. CDR1 is DFQATT and CDR2 is SNEGSKA in the germline V gene (reference sequence). The CDR3 DNA reads TGCAGTGCCACACCACGACAGGCCCTTAATGAAAAACTGTTTTTT. Protein: CSATPRQALNEKLFF.

This clonotype is deemed medium-sized (0.01 to 0.1%). This beta chain came through as a stray read in a library set up for alpha chains, and its size says little. This chain joins TRBV20-1 and TRBJ2-3; 9 bases agree with TRBD2. Per the germline V gene, CDR1 is DFQATT and CDR2 is SNEGSKA (reference sequence). The CDR3 totals 14 residues. With 5 bases clipped from V and 0 bases from J, the junction kept 3 bases outside the gene matches. Here the CDR3 reads CSAFSGGSTDTQYF. The DNA of the CDR3 is TGCAGTGCTTTTAGCGGGGGAAGCACAGATACGCAGTATTTT.

This clonotype counts as medium-sized (0.01 to 0.1%). A library made for alpha chains picked up this beta chain off target, so its size means little. The chain employs TRBV5-4 and TRBJ1-2, with D perhaps TRBD1 (5 bases). V dropped 0 bases and J dropped 3 bases, with 9 bases sitting between them. CDR1 and CDR2 from the germline V gene are SGHNT and YYREEE (reference sequence). The CDR3 covers 14 residues. For the CDR3, the DNA is TGTGCCAGCAGCTTGGGGGACGGTGACTATGGCTACACCTTC. This codes for CASSLGDGDYGYTF.

This clonotype qualifies as medium-sized (0.01 to 0.1%). Since the library was made to target alpha chains, this beta chain is a stray read and its abundance is not meaningful. The chain uses TRBV29-1 and TRBJ1-1, with no clear D. Trimming removed 3 bases from V and 3 bases from J, with 8 bases in between. The CDR3 contains 12 residues. The V gene's germline CDR1 is SQVTM and CDR2 ANQGSEA. For the CDR3, the DNA is TGCAGCGTTGACCGGCTGTACACTGAAGCTTTCTTT. It codes for CSVDRLYTEAFF.